These 31 T cell receptor beta chains were all obtained from the same sample, sequenced in a study of OX40 agonist ivuxolimab in advanced cancers. Profiling relied on immunoSEQ multiplex PCR, and the TCRdb table lists in-frame clones only, not all of them. The sample shows roughly 20,000 clones, 75% to 85% of them seen only once. The source material was CD4+ or CD8+ T cells sorted from blood, sampled in a trial of the OX40 agonist ivuxolimab. The origin of the receptors is an adult with an advanced solid tumor such as melanoma, head and neck, liver or kidney cancer.

V gene TRBV29-1 combines with J gene TRBJ2-7; the D is unclear. V was shortened by 3 bases and J by 0 bases, with 12 bases between the two germline ends. The germline gives CDR1 SQVTM, CDR2 ANQGSEA. The CDR3 consists of 14 residues. CDR3 in amino acids: CSVESPNSSYEQYF. The CDR3 nucleotides are TGCAGCGTTGAGAGTCCGAACAGCTCCTACGAGCAGTACTTC.

V and J are TRBV5-5 and TRBJ1-6; D call uncertain. CDR3 size: 18 residues. The ends were cut back, 4 bases at V and 3 bases at J, with 20 bases in the middle. Germline V gene lookup returns CDR1 SGHKS and CDR2 YYEKEE (reference sequence). CDR3 sequence (DNA): TGTGCCAGCAGCCAAGGACCTGATAGGGCCCTCTATAATTCACCCCTCCACTTT. The encoded protein is CASSQGPDRALYNSPLHF.

The V gene is TRBV19, the J gene TRBJ2-3; the match to TRBD1 covers 7 bases. The CDR3 is made up of 13 amino acids. Per germline, CDR1 LNHDA and CDR2 SQIVND (reference sequence). DNA of the CDR3: TGTGCTGCCGGGACAGTGAGCACAGATACGCAGTATTTT. Protein sequence: CAAGTVSTDTQYF.

This rearrangement joins TRBV10-3 to TRBJ1-2; TRBD1 is a possible D gene (5 bases). The CDR3 has 14 residues. The V gene's germline CDR1 is ENHRY and CDR2 SYGVKD. With 0 bases removed from V and 6 bases from J, the gap between germline ends came to 11 bases. The CDR3 here is CAISESPGPDGYTF. The CDR3 DNA follows: TGTGCCATCAGTGAGTCGCCAGGGCCTGATGGCTACACCTTC.

This chain uses TRBV7-6 with TRBJ2-6; TRBD1 is a possible D gene (5 bases). V was cut by 0 bases and J by 2 bases, with 11 bases left in between. This CDR3 comprises 17 residues. The germline gives CDR1 SGHVS, CDR2 FNYEAQ. The CDR3 DNA follows: TGTGCCAGCAGCTTAGCGCCAGGGTCGGCTGGGGCCAACGTCCTGACTTTC. This encodes CASSLAPGSAGANVLTF. The full variable domain, in which reference TRBV7-6 and TRBJ2-6 provide the parts outside the CDR3, is GAGVSQSPRYKVTKRGQDVALRCDPISGHVSLYWYRQALGQGPEFLTYFNYEAQQDKSGLPNDRFSAERPEGSISTLTIQRTEQRDSAMYRCASSLAPGSAGANVLTFGAGSRLTVL.

The V call is TRBV29-1, the J call TRBJ1-2; possible D gene TRBD1, 6 bases. Germline CDR1 is SQVTM and CDR2 is ANQGSEA. The V end was cut by 0 bases, the J end by 8 bases, with 22 bases between. The CDR3 is made up of 16 amino acids. The CDR3 coding sequence is TGCAGCGTTGAAGATCTTGAACAGGGCGTAAATCGGGGCTACACCTTC. Protein sequence: CSVEDLEQGVNRGYTF.

The chain is built from TRBV5-4 and TRBJ1-4; 8 positions match TRBD1. The CDR3 contains 15 residues. Per germline, CDR1 SGHNT and CDR2 YYREEE (reference sequence). The J segment lost 6 bases and the V segment lost 1 base, leaving 5 bases of the junction unmatched. The CDR3 sequence is CASSLSGTGYEKLFF. The CDR3 region has the DNA TGTGCCAGCAGCTTGAGTGGGACAGGTTATGAAAAACTGTTTTTT.

V usage is TRBV6-5 and J usage is TRBJ2-2; the D is unclear. CDR1 is MNHEY, CDR2 SVGAGI, per germline. The V end was cut by 4 bases, the J end by 0 bases, with 9 bases between. This CDR3 region has 15 residues. CDR3 amino acids: CASSWVQPNTGELFF. The CDR3 DNA is TGTGCCAGCAGTTGGGTGCAGCCGAACACCGGGGAGCTGTTTTTT.

The chain is built from TRBV9 and TRBJ2-3; D remains ambiguous. This CDR3 comprises 14 residues. Germline V gives CDR1 SGDLS, CDR2 YYNGEE. Trimming stripped 6 bases from V and 2 bases from J, with 13 bases between. The CDR3 reads CASTSATFTDTQYF. The DNA for the CDR3 is TGTGCCAGCACTTCCGCTACTTTCACAGATACGCAGTATTTT.

The V gene is TRBV6-1, the J gene TRBJ1-3; no clear D gene. Germline values: CDR1 MNHNS, CDR2 SASEGT. The V gene lost 6 bases and the J gene lost 0 bases, with 12 bases spanning the gap. The length of the CDR3 is 15 residues. Written as DNA, the CDR3 is TGTGCCAGCAGAGGAACATACTACTCTGGAAACACCATATATTTT. Protein: CASRGTYYSGNTIYF.

This chain uses TRBV7-6 with TRBJ2-3, with 10 bases that match TRBD1. Germline values: CDR1 SGHVS, CDR2 FNYEAQ. J was trimmed by 5 bases and V by 3 bases; bases with no gene match: 8. The CDR3 is 16 residues long. CDR3 loop: CASSFGGQGQGDTQYF. CDR3 in DNA: TGTGCCAGCAGCTTCGGGGGACAGGGGCAAGGAGATACGCAGTATTTT.

This clone was picked up a small number of times. The V gene is TRBV27, the J gene TRBJ1-6; D gene ambiguous. Trimming pared 8 bases from V and 7 bases from J, leaving 15 bases between. Per the germline V gene, CDR1 is MNHEY and CDR2 is SMNVEV (reference sequence). The CDR3 is made up of 14 amino acids. CDR3 amino acids: CASGPGPPNSPLHF. DNA of the CDR3: TGTGCCAGCGGACCAGGACCTCCGAATTCACCCCTCCACTTT.

The rearrangement uses TRBV4-1 and TRBJ1-5, with 7 positions matching TRBD1. With V trimmed by 0 bases and J by 5 bases, 4 bases remained unmatched. Germline V gene data show CDR1 as MGHRA and CDR2 as YSYEKL. This CDR3 region has 15 residues. The CDR3 coding sequence is TGCGCCAGCAGCCAAGACAGGGGGGGCTATCAGCCCCAGCATTTT. Protein: CASSQDRGGYQPQHF.

The chain uses TRBV7-3 and TRBJ2-4; TRBD2 might be the D (6 bases). CDR1 is SGHTA, CDR2 FQGTGA, per germline. The CDR3 consists of 15 residues. The V end lost 1 base, the J end lost 8 bases, and 15 bases lay between the germline ends. CDR3 protein: CASSLSFQEGDIQYF. The CDR3 coding sequence is TGTGCCAGCAGCTTAAGCTTTCAGGAGGGAGACATTCAGTACTTC. Drawing the rest from reference TRBV7-3 and TRBJ2-4, the complete variable domain is GAGVSQTPSNKVTEKGKYVELRCDPISGHTALYWYRQSLGQGPEFLIYFQGTGAADDSGLPNDRFFAVRPEGSVSTLKIQRTERGDSAVYLCASSLSFQEGDIQYFGAGTRLSVL.

This clone was counted between two and nine times. The V call is TRBV30, the J call TRBJ1-4; TRBD1 is a possible D gene (6 bases). CDR1 is GTSNPN and CDR2 is SVGIG in the germline V gene (reference sequence). The CDR3 has 16 amino acids. Deletions cut 2 bases from V and 7 bases from J, with 20 bases between. CDR3 nucleotide sequence: TGTGCCTGGAGTCCTCAACTAACAGGGACGGGTGAAAAACTGTTTTTT. This translates into CAWSPQLTGTGEKLFF.

This chain uses TRBV5-1 with TRBJ2-7, with 8 bases matching TRBD1. The germline V gene has CDR1 SGHRS and CDR2 YFSETQ. Germline trimming cut 5 bases from V and 7 bases from J; bases unmatched to any gene: 5. The CDR3 loop spans 12 amino acids. The CDR3 loop is CASSYTGGEQYF. CDR3 coding DNA: TGCGCCAGCAGTTATACAGGGGGTGAGCAGTACTTC. The full variable domain, in which reference TRBV5-1 and TRBJ2-7 provide the parts outside the CDR3, is KAGVTQTPRYLIKTRGQQVTLSCSPISGHRSVSWYQQTPGQGLQFLFEYFSETQRNKGNFPGRFSGRQFSNSRSEMNVSTLELGDSALYLCASSYTGGEQYFGPGTRLTVT.

This clone was detected only once. The rearrangement links TRBV6-1 to TRBJ2-7; D ambiguous. V lost 2 bases, J lost 5 bases, and 7 bases lay in between. The CDR3 totals 12 residues. Germline assignment: CDR1 MNHNS and CDR2 SASEGT. The CDR3 reads CASSEWVDEQYF. CDR3 nucleotide sequence: TGTGCCAGCAGTGAATGGGTAGACGAGCAGTACTTC.

The rearrangement uses TRBV9 and TRBJ2-7; TRBD1 matches at 7 bases. The trim removed 4 bases at V and 3 bases at J, leaving 10 bases unmatched. Per the germline V gene, CDR1 is SGDLS and CDR2 is YYNGEE. CDR3 length equals 15 residues. The CDR3 loop is CASSRDREGIYEQYF. Written as DNA, the CDR3 is TGTGCCAGCAGCCGTGACAGGGAAGGGATCTACGAGCAGTACTTC.

Details on this clone: With a far larger clone one base away, a read error is the likely cause. This chain links TRBV7-9 with TRBJ2-3, with TRBD2 matching over 8 bases. The V gene's germline CDR1 is SEHNR and CDR2 FQNEAQ (reference sequence). This CDR3 comprises 18 residues. Losses at the gene ends were 5 bases for V and 4 bases for J; bases not matched to a gene: 17. CDR3 sequence: CASSQDLAGGLLSDTQYF. The CDR3 region has the DNA TGTGCCAGCAGCCAAGATCTCGCGGGGGGCCTGCTTTCAGATACGCAGTATTTT.

The J gene is TRBJ2-3, the V gene TRBV7-9; the D is unclear. The germline gives CDR1 SEHNR, CDR2 FQNEAQ (reference sequence). This CDR3 is built from 17 residues. V was cut by 3 bases and J by 1 base, with 17 bases left in between. This CDR3 is CASSFPSATLGTDTQYF. For the CDR3, the DNA is TGTGCCAGCAGCTTCCCGAGCGCCACTTTAGGCACAGATACGCAGTATTTT.

The chain recombines TRBV27 with TRBJ1-4; D is unclear. Trimming took off 2 bases at V and 0 bases at J, with 16 bases between the two ends. This CDR3 has 18 residues. CDR1 MNHEY and CDR2 SMNVEV come from the germline V gene (reference sequence). CDR3 coding DNA: TGTGCCAGCAGTTTAGATGGTCGGGGAGTAGCAACTAATGAAAAACTGTTTTTT. Translated, it gives CASSLDGRGVATNEKLFF.

The chain carries TRBV5-4 and TRBJ1-5; D not resolved. This CDR3 has 12 amino acids. Germline V gene sequence: CDR1 SGHNT, CDR2 YYREEE (reference sequence). Trimming left V 0 bases short and J 13 bases short, with 11 bases between. The CDR3 sequence: CASSLVGRRQHF. As DNA, the CDR3 is TGTGCCAGCAGCTTGGTTGGCAGGCGGCAGCATTTT.

The V call is TRBV7-8, the J call TRBJ1-2; D unresolved. The germline CDR1 and CDR2 sequences are SGHVS and FQNEAQ. This CDR3 comprises 14 residues. Trimming removed 2 bases at V and 6 bases at J, with 13 bases between. In DNA, the CDR3 is TGTGCCAGCAGCTTAAATCCGGGCGGGGATGGCTACACCTTC. Protein product: CASSLNPGGDGYTF.

The CDR3 sequence: CAILTWSGEQYF. CDR3 sequence (DNA): TGTGCCATCCTTACGTGGTCGGGGGAGCAGTACTTC. The rearrangement uses TRBV10-3 and TRBJ2-7; tentative D call: TRBD2 (5 bases). Looked up from germline, CDR1 is ENHRY and CDR2 is SYGVKD. The CDR3 spans 12 residues. V lost 8 bases, J lost 7 bases, and 15 bases lay in between.

This clone is medium-sized. The chain couples TRBV9 to TRBJ1-1, with 7 nucleotides matching TRBD1. Germline V lookup: CDR1 SGDLS, CDR2 YYNGEE. V lost 3 bases and J lost 4; bases outside the gene matches: 6. The CDR3 is 14 amino acids. This CDR3 reads CASSAPDRSTEAFF. Here the CDR3 DNA reads TGTGCCAGCAGCGCGCCGGACAGGTCCACTGAAGCTTTCTTT.

J is TRBJ2-7 and V is TRBV27; 8 nucleotides align to TRBD2. J was trimmed by 2 bases and V by 6 bases; bases with no gene match: 15. CDR3 length: 17 residues. Germline V CDR1 and CDR2: MNHEY, SMNVEV (reference sequence). CDR3 nucleotides: TGTGCCAGCAGGACAGGAATGGGCGGGGGGACCACCTACGAGCAGTACTTC. Its protein product is CASRTGMGGGTTYEQYF.

The V gene is TRBV7-6, the J gene TRBJ2-7, with TRBD1 identical over 7 bases. The germline gives CDR1 SGHVS, CDR2 FNYEAQ. The CDR3 has 14 amino acids. The ends lost 5 bases at V and 6 bases at J; junction bases unmatched: 10. CDR3 DNA: TGTGCCAGCAGCCAAAGGACAGGCTCTGTCGAGCAGTACTTC. Residues: CASSQRTGSVEQYF.

The chain is built from TRBV7-3 and TRBJ2-5; possibly TRBD1 for D (6 bases). Germline loops: CDR1 SGHTA, CDR2 FQGTGA. The CDR3 is 15 amino acids. V shed 5 bases and J shed 5 bases, with 18 bases lying between them. The CDR3 DNA is TGTGCCAGCAGCGAAAGTACAGGGATTTGGGAGACCCAGTACTTC. Translation gives CASSESTGIWETQYF.

In this sample, this clone turned up a few times. The sample carries other DNA sequences with the same CDR3. V and J are TRBV5-1 and TRBJ2-7; 8 nucleotides line up with TRBD1. The CDR3 consists of 15 residues. CDR1 is SGHRS and CDR2 is YFSETQ in the germline V gene. V lost 3 bases and J lost 3; bases outside the gene matches: 8. Here the CDR3 reads CASSSQQGVFYEQYF. The CDR3 DNA is TGCGCCAGCAGCTCACAACAGGGGGTTTTCTACGAGCAGTACTTC.

J is TRBJ2-6 and V is TRBV6-6; no reliable D call. CDR3 size: 16 residues. Trimming shortened V by 6 bases and J by 0 bases, and 12 bases separated the two germline ends. The V gene's germline CDR1 is MNHNY and CDR2 SVGAGI (reference sequence). The CDR3 is CASSPRGYSGANVLTF. The CDR3 DNA sequence: TGTGCCAGCAGCCCCCGTGGGTACTCTGGGGCCAACGTCCTGACTTTC.

This chain links TRBV9 with TRBJ2-1; 7 nucleotides line up with TRBD1. With V trimmed by 0 bases and J by 0 bases, 6 bases remained unmatched. In germline, CDR1 is SGDLS, CDR2 YYNGEE. The CDR3 totals 17 residues. The CDR3 reads CASSVDLWDSSYNEQFF. As DNA, the CDR3 is TGTGCCAGCAGCGTAGATTTGTGGGACAGCTCCTACAATGAGCAGTTCTTC.